Presented here are 32 T cell receptor beta chains from one specimen sequenced in a study of T cells in Graves' hyperthyroidism and ophthalmopathy. Amplified TCR beta CDR3 regions came from RNA transcripts. The TCR CDR3 first-round RT-PCR relied on the HTBI primer set. A single record per CDR3 protein comes from TCRdb applying MiXCR to the multiplex PCR reads. Of about 200,000 distinct CDR3 sequences listed, less than 20% are singletons. The material sequenced was blood. Receptors were obtained from a woman between 45 and 65 years old with Graves' hyperthyroidism.

In DNA form, the CDR3 reads TGTGCCAGCAGCTCTGGGGACTCTGGGGCCAACGTCCTGACTTTC. Amino acid sequence: CASSSGDSGANVLTF. The V gene is TRBV28, the J gene TRBJ2-6; no firm D call. The germline V gene has CDR1 MDHEN and CDR2 SYDVKM. V lost 6 bases to trimming and J lost 0 bases, with 9 bases between them. This CDR3 comprises 15 residues.

This clonotype has at least ten counts. The rearrangement uses TRBV12-5 and TRBJ1-1; D is uncertain. Between the trimmed V and J ends, which lost 0 bases and 1 base, there was a span of 12 bases. Per the germline V gene, CDR1 is LGHNT and CDR2 is FRNRAP. The CDR3 is 16 residues long. The CDR3 bases are TGTGCTAGTGGTTTGGTATTAGGGCAGCCGAACACTGAAGCTTTCTTT. This sequence encodes CASGLVLGQPNTEAFF.

This clonotype occurred a few times. This chain links TRBV30 with TRBJ1-1; D remains ambiguous. Germline V gene data show CDR1 as GTSNPN and CDR2 as SVGIG (reference sequence). The CDR3 runs to 13 residues. Trimming cost V 3 bases and J 0 bases, with 8 bases left between them. The CDR3 nucleotides read TGTGCCTGGAGGGTGGATCTGAACACTGAAGCTTTCTTT. It codes for CAWRVDLNTEAFF.

This clonotype appeared a few times. J is TRBJ1-1 and V is TRBV7-3, with D unclear. CDR1 SGHTA and CDR2 FQGTGA come from the germline V gene. The CDR3 runs 15 residues. V lost 5 bases, J lost 0 bases, and 13 bases lay in between. DNA of the CDR3: TGTGCCAGCAGCCCAACTGTAGACCTGAACACTGAAGCTTTCTTT. Amino acid sequence: CASSPTVDLNTEAFF.

The chain links TRBV6-1 to TRBJ2-7, with 13 positions matching TRBD2. Germline lookup yields CDR1 MNHNS and CDR2 SASEGT. J was trimmed by 3 bases and V by 2 bases; bases with no gene match: 22. The CDR3 runs 22 residues. The DNA for the CDR3 is TGTGCCAGCAGTGAACCCGACAGGGGATTAGGGACTAGCGGGATCAGAAGCTACGAGCAGTACTTC. Its translation: CASSEPDRGLGTSGIRSYEQYF.

V and J are TRBV10-2 and TRBJ1-6, with D possibly matching TRBD1 (5 bases). Looked up from germline, CDR1 is WSHSY and CDR2 is SAAADI. Trimming pared 6 bases from V and 7 bases from J, leaving 10 bases between. This CDR3 comprises 13 residues. In DNA, the CDR3 is TGCGCCAGCAGGGGGACGGGGAATTCACCCCTCCACTTT. It is translated as CASRGTGNSPLHF.

This clonotype was detected only a few times. The chain combines TRBV10-2 with TRBJ2-4; 7 bases map to TRBD1. V lost 4 bases to trimming and J lost 7 bases; unmatched junction nucleotides: 4. This CDR3 has 13 residues. In germline, CDR1 is WSHSY, CDR2 SAAADI. CDR3 sequence reads: CASSVKQGNIQYF. CDR3 nucleotide sequence: TGCGCCAGCAGTGTTAAACAGGGGAACATTCAGTACTTC.

This clonotype was counted a few times. This rearrangement joins TRBV10-3 to TRBJ1-5; D unclear. V was clipped by 2 bases and J by 6 bases, with 14 bases between them. CDR3 length: 15 amino acids. Germline assignment: CDR1 ENHRY and CDR2 SYGVKD. The CDR3 coding sequence is TGTGCCATCAGTGAGGCACAGCCAGGCGGTCAGCCCCAGCATTTT. This encodes CAISEAQPGGQPQHF.

This clonotype occurred many times. The chain joins TRBV2 to TRBJ2-3; D ambiguous. Trimming pared 8 bases from V and 1 base from J, leaving 10 bases between. The CDR3 loop spans 13 amino acids. CDR1 and CDR2 (germline): SNHLY, FYNNEI. The DNA of the CDR3 is TGTGCCAGCGGCGACATAGGCACAGATACGCAGTATTTT. Translation: CASGDIGTDTQYF.

In its sample, this clonotype was seen many times. The CDR3 bases are TGTGCCAGCAGTTACTCGTCTTCGGCTATGGCTTTCTTT. Translated, it gives CASSYSSSAMAFF. The V and J genes are TRBV6-6 and TRBJ1-1; unclear D gene. V lost 0 bases and J lost 11, with 13 bases in between. In germline, CDR1 is MNHNY, CDR2 SVGAGI (reference sequence). The CDR3 covers 13 residues.

The chain links TRBV7-3 to TRBJ2-2, with unresolved D. The CDR3 is made up of 12 amino acids. The germline V and J ends were trimmed by 3 bases and 10 bases, with 9 bases remaining between them. The V gene's germline CDR1 is SGHTA and CDR2 FQGTGA. Here the CDR3 DNA reads TGTGCCAGCAGCTTCGAACAGAAGGAGCTGTTTTTT. This sequence encodes CASSFEQKELFF.

The rearrangement joins TRBV5-6 to TRBJ2-3; D call uncertain. Per the germline V gene, CDR1 is SGHDT and CDR2 is YYEEEE. V dropped 4 bases and J dropped 3 bases, with 12 bases sitting between them. The CDR3 covers 14 residues. The CDR3 spells CASSPGSRTDTQYF. The CDR3 DNA reads as TGTGCCAGCAGCCCAGGCTCTAGGACAGATACGCAGTATTTT.

This clonotype was seen a handful of times. The CDR3 DNA sequence: TGTGCCAGCAGTTTAAGCGGGACGGGGAACTATGGCTACACCTTC. Protein: CASSLSGTGNYGYTF. The J gene is TRBJ1-2, the V gene TRBV28; TRBD1 is a possible D gene (5 bases). V shed 2 bases and J shed 2 bases, with 12 bases lying between them. The CDR3 extends over 15 amino acids. Germline lookup yields CDR1 MDHEN and CDR2 SYDVKM.

This clonotype occurred a few times. This chain connects TRBV5-6 to TRBJ2-1, with D perhaps being TRBD1 or TRBD2 (5 bases each). V was clipped by 6 bases and J by 5 bases, with 18 bases between them. The germline V gene has CDR1 SGHDT and CDR2 YYEEEE. This CDR3 region has 15 residues. CDR3 sequence: CASMGDLGSHNEQFF. Here the CDR3 DNA reads TGTGCCAGCATGGGGGATTTGGGATCCCACAATGAGCAGTTCTTC.

The rearrangement links TRBV4-2 to TRBJ2-3; 13 bases match TRBD2. Germline assignment: CDR1 LGHNA and CDR2 YNFKEQ. V lost 0 bases and J lost 6; bases outside the gene matches: 6. This CDR3 has 17 amino acids. The CDR3 here is CASSQDPTSGREDTQYF. The CDR3 DNA sequence: TGTGCCAGCAGCCAAGACCCCACTAGCGGGAGGGAGGATACGCAGTATTTT.

The rearrangement links TRBV7-9 to TRBJ1-2; TRBD1 matches at 10 bases. The CDR3 is 19 amino acids. CDR1 is SEHNR, CDR2 FQNEAQ, per germline (reference sequence). V was pared by 5 bases and J by 7 bases, with 22 bases of the junction left unmatched. Here the CDR3 reads CASSRPLTGQGFKGGGYTF. The CDR3, as DNA: TGTGCCAGCAGCCGGCCGTTGACGGGACAGGGGTTCAAGGGAGGTGGCTACACCTTC.

V and J are TRBV9 and TRBJ2-2, with D unclear. The CDR3 runs 14 residues. The V gene lost 5 bases and the J gene lost 5 bases, with 13 bases spanning the gap. The germline CDR1 and CDR2 sequences are SGDLS and YYNGEE. The CDR3 DNA follows: TGTGCCAGCAGGCCTGGGCGGCGGACCGGGGAGCTGTTTTTT. It specifies CASRPGRRTGELFF. The full variable domain, completed using reference TRBV9 and TRBJ2-2, is DSGVTQTPKHLITATGQRVTLRCSPRSGDLSVYWYQQSLDQGLQFLIQYYNGEERAKGNILERFSAQQFPDLHSELNLSSLELGDSALYFCASRPGRRTGELFFGEGSRLTVL.

There are many counts of this clonotype. The V gene is TRBV20-1, the J gene TRBJ2-7; weak D call: TRBD2 (6 bases). From germline, CDR1 is DFQATT and CDR2 SNEGSKA (reference sequence). The CDR3 has 14 residues. V gave up 2 bases and J gave up 3 bases, with 14 bases separating them. The CDR3 protein is CSARRLDLSYEQYF. Here the CDR3 DNA reads TGCAGTGCTAGACGACTAGATCTTAGCTACGAGCAGTACTTC.

This chain links TRBV6-1 with TRBJ2-6, with TRBD1 matching over 10 bases. Germline loops: CDR1 MNHNS, CDR2 SASEGT. CDR3 length: 18 amino acids. V lost 6 bases and J lost 1; bases outside the gene matches: 9. In DNA, the CDR3 is TGTGCCAGCAGGCGAAATCGGGACAGGGGATCTGGGGCCAACGTCCTGACTTTC. Its protein product is CASRRNRDRGSGANVLTF.

The sample holds many counts of this clonotype. V is TRBV7-6 and J is TRBJ2-1, with 9 bases that match TRBD2. The V gene's germline CDR1 is SGHVS and CDR2 FNYEAQ. The J segment lost 2 bases and the V segment lost 3 bases, leaving 2 bases of the junction unmatched. There are 15 residues in the CDR3. CDR3 protein: CASSFLAGAYNEQFF. CDR3 DNA sequence: TGTGCCAGCAGCTTTTTAGCGGGGGCCTACAATGAGCAGTTCTTC. Variable domain in full (rest from reference TRBV7-6 and TRBJ2-1): GAGVSQSPRYKVTKRGQDVALRCDPISGHVSLYWYRQALGQGPEFLTYFNYEAQQDKSGLPNDRFSAERPEGSISTLTIQRTEQRDSAMYRCASSFLAGAYNEQFFGPGTRLTVL.

This clonotype was picked up a small number of times. V gene TRBV27 combines with J gene TRBJ1-2; 10 nucleotides line up with TRBD1. The CDR3 length is 16 residues. V shed 1 base and J 6 bases; nucleotides not matched to a gene: 8. Per the germline V gene, CDR1 is MNHEY and CDR2 is SMNVEV (reference sequence). CDR3 in DNA: TGTGCCAGCAGTTTATATCCGGGACAGGGGTTTGATGGCTACACCTTC. Protein sequence: CASSLYPGQGFDGYTF.

This clonotype occurred a few times. The chain employs TRBV27 and TRBJ2-2, with D tentatively TRBD1 (5 bases). Trimming stripped 6 bases from V and 1 base from J, with 12 bases between. This CDR3 spans 15 amino acids. Germline-derived CDR1 and CDR2 are MNHEY and SMNVEV (reference sequence). CDR3 sequence (DNA): TGTGCCAGCAGCATCGATAGGGGGAACACCGGGGAGCTGTTTTTT. Encoded protein: CASSIDRGNTGELFF.

This clonotype was seen many times. The chain joins TRBV5-1 to TRBJ2-7, with TRBD1 identical over 10 bases. CDR1 is SGHRS, CDR2 YFSETQ, per germline. CDR3 size: 14 residues. Germline trimming cut 0 bases from V and 5 bases from J; bases unmatched to any gene: 2. CDR3 region: CASSLDGTGDEQYF. The CDR3 coding sequence is TGCGCCAGCAGCTTGGATGGGACAGGGGACGAGCAGTACTTC.

There are a few counts of this clonotype. This chain links TRBV27 with TRBJ1-1, with 11 bases matching TRBD1. CDR3 length: 11 amino acids. V gave up 9 bases and J gave up 13 bases; unmatched junction bases: 7. Germline CDR1 reads MNHEY; CDR2 reads SMNVEV (reference sequence). The CDR3 DNA reads TGTGCCAGTGGGGACAGGGGGTATGGTTTCTTT. It specifies CASGDRGYGFF.

This chain links TRBV28 with TRBJ1-2; D may be TRBD1 (5 bases). V was clipped by 5 bases and J by 4 bases, with 17 bases between them. The CDR3 loop spans 15 amino acids. Germline assignment: CDR1 MDHEN and CDR2 SYDVKM. CDR3 bases: TGTGCCAGCAGTCGTCCTGACAGCACCAGCTATGGCTACACCTTC. The encoded protein is CASSRPDSTSYGYTF.

This clonotype was recorded a few times. The chain has TRBV12-3 or TRBV12-4 and TRBJ2-1; TRBD1 aligns across 11 bases. The CDR3 has 15 residues. J was trimmed by 7 bases and V by 4 bases; bases with no gene match: 6. The CDR3 here is CASSSTGTGGNEQFF. The CDR3 DNA follows: TGTGCCAGCAGTTCTACCGGGACAGGGGGAAATGAGCAGTTCTTC.

This clonotype came up a few times. The chain couples TRBV7-2 to TRBJ2-4; either TRBD1 or TRBD2 may supply D (5 bases each). CDR1 is SGHTA and CDR2 is FQGNSA in the germline V gene. The V end was cut by 5 bases, the J end by 7 bases, with 15 bases between. The CDR3 covers 14 residues. CDR3 in amino acids: CASSHGTAANIQYF. In DNA form, the CDR3 reads TGTGCCAGCAGCCATGGGACCGCAGCGAACATTCAGTACTTC.

This clonotype has only a few counts. The V and J genes are TRBV10-3 and TRBJ1-3, with D possibly being TRBD1 (5 bases). Germline lookup yields CDR1 ENHRY and CDR2 SYGVKD. V was pared by 7 bases and J by 0 bases, with 7 bases between. The CDR3 totals 13 residues. Here the CDR3 reads CAIMDISGNTIYF. The CDR3 DNA is TGTGCCATCATGGACATCTCTGGAAACACCATATATTTT.

This clonotype has a count of ten or more. CDR3 nucleotide sequence: TGTGCCAGCAGCCAAGATGGAAAGGGAGGGATTGGCTACACCTTC. As protein: CASSQDGKGGIGYTF. V is TRBV3-1 and J is TRBJ1-2; D is unclear. There are 15 residues in the CDR3. The germline CDR1 and CDR2 sequences are LGHDT and YNNKEL (reference sequence). V was cut by 0 bases and J by 7 bases, with 15 bases left in between.

This clonotype has just a few counts. The chain links TRBV16 to TRBJ2-5; D unresolved. Germline V gene data show CDR1 as KGHSY and CDR2 as FQNENV. The CDR3 covers 13 residues. Between the trimmed V and J ends, which lost 7 bases and 5 bases, there was a span of 14 bases. The CDR3 sequence is CASTPQRRETQYF. The CDR3 region has the DNA TGTGCCAGCACACCCCAGCGCAGGGAGACCCAGTACTTC.

This clonotype was detected many times. The chain uses TRBV11-2 and TRBJ2-5; TRBD2 is a possible D gene (5 bases). The CDR3 sequence is 15 residues long. Trimming removed 5 bases at V and 4 bases at J, with 17 bases between. Germline V CDR1 and CDR2: SGHAT, FQNNGV. CDR3 nucleotides: TGTGCCAGCAGCAGTTTGGAGCTAGCTGGAGAGACCCAGTACTTC. Its protein product is CASSSLELAGETQYF.

This clonotype occurred many times. The chain combines TRBV6-1 with TRBJ2-3; 8 bases map to TRBD2. The CDR3 consists of 15 residues. The germline CDR1 and CDR2 sequences are MNHNS and SASEGT. V was pared by 7 bases and J by 6 bases, with 12 bases of the junction left unmatched. Written as DNA, the CDR3 is TGTGCCAGCACTCCCGCCCTGGGACTAGTGGATACGCAGTATTTT. Protein product: CASTPALGLVDTQYF.